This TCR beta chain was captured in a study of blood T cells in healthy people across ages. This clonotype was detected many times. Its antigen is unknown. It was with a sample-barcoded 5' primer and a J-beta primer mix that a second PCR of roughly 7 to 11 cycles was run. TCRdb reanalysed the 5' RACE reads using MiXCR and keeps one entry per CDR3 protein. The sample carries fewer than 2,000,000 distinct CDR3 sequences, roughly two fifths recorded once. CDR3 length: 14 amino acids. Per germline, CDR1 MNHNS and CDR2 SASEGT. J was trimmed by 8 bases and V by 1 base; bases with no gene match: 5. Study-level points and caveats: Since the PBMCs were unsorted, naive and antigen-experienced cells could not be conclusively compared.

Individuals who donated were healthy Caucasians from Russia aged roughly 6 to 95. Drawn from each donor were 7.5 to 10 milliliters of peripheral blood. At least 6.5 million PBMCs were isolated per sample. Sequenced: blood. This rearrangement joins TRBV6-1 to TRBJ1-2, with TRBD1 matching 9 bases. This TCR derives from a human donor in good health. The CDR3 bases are TGTGCCAGCAGTGAAGAGGACAGGGGAAGAGGCTACACCTTC. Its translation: CASSEEDRGRGYTF.